Listed below are T cell receptor beta chains from one sample, sequenced in a study of shared clonotypes between healthy human individuals. Profiled with immunoSEQ multiplex PCR; TCRdb holds only in-frame clones, not every one. The sample lists over a million clones, 75% to 85% occurring once. Sequenced sample: memory CD4+ T cells from PBMCs. The receptors originated from a man younger than 35 in good health. Some clones in this sample may be carry-over from other donors' samples. Both conserved end residues are part of each CDR3. D genes are given only for firm matches. Part of the rows lack a size; the others show once, few, many or a class for expanded clones.

v_call: TRBV7-2
j_call: TRBJ2-3
d_call: TRBD2
clone_size: NA
cdr3_aa: CASCRTSFTDTQYF
cdr3_nt: TGTGCCAGCTGTCGGACTAGCTTCACAGATACGCAGTATTTT

v_call: TRBV5-1
j_call: TRBJ1-1
d_call: TRBD1
clone_size: NA
cdr3_aa: CASSVTGGVYTEAFF
cdr3_nt: TGCGCCAGCAGCGTTACAGGGGGTGTCTATACTGAAGCTTTCTTT

v_call: TRBV7-9
j_call: TRBJ1-1
d_call: NA
clone_size: NA
cdr3_aa: CASSRRDGEAFF
cdr3_nt: TGTGCCAGCAGCCGTCGGGACGGAGAAGCTTTCTTT

v_call: TRBV9
j_call: TRBJ2-1
d_call: TRBD2
clone_size: NA
cdr3_aa: CASRRLAANEQFF
cdr3_nt: TGTGCCAGCCGTAGACTAGCGGCCAATGAGCAGTTCTTC

v_call: TRBV5-7
j_call: TRBJ2-1
d_call: TRBD1
clone_size: NA
cdr3_aa: CASSFGDRYNEQFF
cdr3_nt: TGTGCCAGCAGCTTCGGGGACAGATACAATGAGCAGTTCTTC

v_call: TRBV2
j_call: TRBJ2-5
d_call: NA
clone_size: NA
cdr3_aa: CASTPGGGWRETQYF
cdr3_nt: TGTGCCAGCACCCCCGGTGGGGGGTGGAGGGAGACCCAGTACTTC

v_call: TRBV5-6
j_call: TRBJ2-3
d_call: TRBD2
clone_size: NA
cdr3_aa: CASSYPGLAGEGAQYF
cdr3_nt: TGTGCCAGCAGCTATCCGGGACTAGCGGGAGAGGGGGCGCAGTATTTT

v_call: TRBV5-4
j_call: TRBJ1-2
d_call: TRBD1
clone_size: NA
cdr3_aa: CASSWGQPNYGYTF
cdr3_nt: TGTGCCAGCAGCTGGGGACAGCCTAACTATGGCTACACCTTC

v_call: TRBV5-1
j_call: TRBJ1-1
d_call: TRBD1
clone_size: NA
cdr3_aa: CASSLGTVNTEAFF
cdr3_nt: TGCGCCAGCAGCCTAGGGACAGTGAACACTGAAGCTTTCTTT

v_call: TRBV19
j_call: TRBJ2-7
d_call: NA
clone_size: few
cdr3_aa: CASSMAFGGSKEQYF
cdr3_nt: TGTGCCAGTAGTATGGCTTTTGGAGGGAGTAAAGAGCAGTACTTC

v_call: TRBV6-1
j_call: TRBJ1-2
d_call: NA
clone_size: NA
cdr3_aa: CASSEGGAGSYGYTF
cdr3_nt: TGTGCCAGCAGTGAAGGGGGGGCAGGGAGCTATGGCTACACCTTC

v_call: TRBV5-1
j_call: TRBJ1-4
d_call: TRBD1
clone_size: NA
cdr3_aa: CASSPENRGRSNEKLFF
cdr3_nt: TGCGCCAGCAGCCCGGAAAACAGGGGAAGGAGTAATGAAAAACTGTTTTTT

v_call: TRBV28
j_call: TRBJ1-2
d_call: TRBD1
clone_size: NA
cdr3_aa: CATLTGTGMVWGYTF
cdr3_nt: TGTGCCACCCTTACCGGGACAGGGATGGTTTGGGGCTACACCTTC

v_call: TRBV5-1
j_call: TRBJ2-1
d_call: TRBD2
clone_size: NA
cdr3_aa: CASSSQTSGGNEQFF
cdr3_nt: TGCGCCAGCAGCTCCCAGACTAGCGGGGGCAATGAGCAGTTCTTC

v_call: TRBV28
j_call: TRBJ2-1
d_call: NA
clone_size: NA
cdr3_aa: CASSLVGVYNEQFF
cdr3_nt: TGTGCCAGCAGTTTAGTTGGGGTTTACAATGAGCAGTTCTTC

v_call: TRBV7-3
j_call: TRBJ2-1
d_call: TRBD2
clone_size: NA
cdr3_aa: CASSHSLAGRDKQFF
cdr3_nt: TGTGCCAGCAGCCACTCACTAGCGGGAAGGGATAAGCAGTTCTTC

v_call: TRBV5-1
j_call: TRBJ2-3
d_call: NA
clone_size: NA
cdr3_aa: CASSYADTQYF
cdr3_nt: TGCGCCAGCAGTTATGCAGATACGCAGTATTTT

v_call: TRBV6-1
j_call: TRBJ1-2
d_call: TRBD1
clone_size: many
cdr3_aa: CASSGGRTGILGYTF
cdr3_nt: TGTGCCAGCAGTGGAGGACGGACAGGGATACTTGGCTACACCTTC

v_call: TRBV2
j_call: TRBJ1-4
d_call: TRBD1
clone_size: NA
cdr3_aa: CASSYQGQGQEKLFF
cdr3_nt: TGTGCCAGCAGTTACCAGGGACAGGGGCAGGAAAAACTGTTTTTT

v_call: TRBV11-3
j_call: TRBJ2-3
d_call: TRBD1
clone_size: NA
cdr3_aa: CASSLGGQEVTDTQYF
cdr3_nt: TGTGCCAGCAGCTTAGGGGGACAGGAGGTCACAGATACGCAGTATTTT

v_call: TRBV9
j_call: TRBJ2-3
d_call: NA
clone_size: NA
cdr3_aa: CASGGASGPSTDTQYF
cdr3_nt: TGTGCCAGCGGGGGGGCTAGCGGACCTAGCACAGATACGCAGTATTTT

v_call: TRBV2
j_call: TRBJ2-7
d_call: TRBD1
clone_size: NA
cdr3_aa: CASSQPGQGTPRSSYEQYF
cdr3_nt: TGTGCCAGCAGCCAACCGGGACAGGGGACGCCCCGGTCCTCCTACGAGCAGTACTTC

v_call: TRBV7-9
j_call: TRBJ1-5
d_call: TRBD1
clone_size: NA
cdr3_aa: CASSPGQAINQPQHF
cdr3_nt: TGTGCCAGCAGCCCAGGACAGGCGATAAATCAGCCCCAGCATTTT

v_call: TRBV5-1
j_call: TRBJ1-2
d_call: TRBD1
clone_size: few
cdr3_aa: CASSPGQDYGYTF
cdr3_nt: TGCGCCAGCAGCCCAGGACAGGACTATGGCTACACCTTC

v_call: TRBV7-2
j_call: TRBJ1-2
d_call: TRBD1
clone_size: few
cdr3_aa: CASSPGQGEVGGYTF
cdr3_nt: TGTGCCAGCAGCCCAGGACAGGGCGAAGTCGGCGGCTACACCTTC

v_call: TRBV7-9
j_call: TRBJ1-2
d_call: NA
clone_size: NA
cdr3_aa: CASSLGTVINYGYTF
cdr3_nt: TGTGCCAGCAGCTTAGGGACAGTTATTAACTATGGCTACACCTTC

v_call: TRBV30
j_call: TRBJ2-6
d_call: TRBD1
clone_size: NA
cdr3_aa: CAQGAGANVLTF
cdr3_nt: TGTGCCCAGGGGGCTGGGGCCAACGTCCTGACTTTC

v_call: TRBV11-2
j_call: TRBJ2-1
d_call: TRBD2
clone_size: NA
cdr3_aa: CASRSLAKSYNEQFF
cdr3_nt: TGTGCCAGCAGGTCACTAGCGAAATCCTACAATGAGCAGTTCTTC

v_call: TRBV7-9
j_call: TRBJ1-1
d_call: TRBD1
clone_size: NA
cdr3_aa: CASSPGQGLNTEAFF
cdr3_nt: TGTGCCAGCAGCCCCGGACAGGGATTAAACACTGAAGCTTTCTTT

v_call: TRBV7-3
j_call: TRBJ2-1
d_call: TRBD2
clone_size: many
cdr3_aa: CASSLKGGIEANEQFF
cdr3_nt: TGTGCCAGCAGCTTAAAGGGAGGGATCGAGGCCAATGAGCAGTTCTTC

v_call: TRBV25-1
j_call: TRBJ2-7
d_call: NA
clone_size: NA
cdr3_aa: CASSVLPPGEGANYEQYF
cdr3_nt: TGTGCCAGCAGTGTGCTTCCACCGGGAGAGGGGGCTAATTACGAGCAGTACTTC

v_call: TRBV19
j_call: TRBJ1-4
d_call: NA
clone_size: NA
cdr3_aa: CASSTGTGTKLFF
cdr3_nt: TGTGCCAGTAGTACTGGGACGGGAACAAAACTGTTTTTT

v_call: TRBV28
j_call: TRBJ2-7
d_call: TRBD1
clone_size: few
cdr3_aa: CASSETGGASYEQYF
cdr3_nt: TGTGCCAGCAGTGAAACAGGGGGCGCTTCCTACGAGCAGTACTTC

v_call: TRBV27
j_call: TRBJ2-7
d_call: TRBD1
clone_size: NA
cdr3_aa: CASSLMGTGAYEQYF
cdr3_nt: TGTGCCAGCAGTTTAATGGGGACAGGGGCCTACGAGCAGTACTTC

v_call: TRBV7-9
j_call: TRBJ1-2
d_call: NA
clone_size: few
cdr3_aa: CASSLNRDLSGYTF
cdr3_nt: TGTGCCAGCAGCCTCAACAGGGATCTGAGTGGCTACACCTTC

v_call: TRBV5-1
j_call: TRBJ2-3
d_call: NA
clone_size: NA
cdr3_aa: CASSLRAGTSTDTQYF
cdr3_nt: TGCGCCAGCAGCTTGAGGGCAGGGACTAGCACAGATACGCAGTATTTT

v_call: TRBV19
j_call: TRBJ1-5
d_call: NA
clone_size: NA
cdr3_aa: CASTGTWNNQPQHF
cdr3_nt: TGTGCCAGTACCGGGACATGGAACAATCAGCCCCAGCATTTT

v_call: TRBV30
j_call: TRBJ1-1
d_call: NA
clone_size: NA
cdr3_aa: CAWNRGGSGYTEAFF
cdr3_nt: TGTGCCTGGAATAGGGGGGGATCAGGGTACACTGAAGCTTTCTTT

v_call: TRBV11-3
j_call: TRBJ1-1
d_call: TRBD1
clone_size: few
cdr3_aa: CASSSTGTEAFF
cdr3_nt: TGTGCCAGCAGCTCGACAGGGACTGAAGCTTTCTTT

v_call: TRBV5-1
j_call: TRBJ2-5
d_call: TRBD1
clone_size: NA
cdr3_aa: CASSDRPGTGAGETQYF
cdr3_nt: TGCGCCAGCAGCGATAGACCCGGGACAGGGGCTGGAGAGACCCAGTACTTC

v_call: TRBV7-2
j_call: TRBJ2-7
d_call: NA
clone_size: NA
cdr3_aa: CASSQQISGEQYF
cdr3_nt: TGTGCCAGCAGCCAGCAAATTAGCGGCGAGCAGTACTTC

v_call: TRBV28
j_call: TRBJ1-4
d_call: NA
clone_size: NA
cdr3_aa: CASSFDDRLREKLFF
cdr3_nt: TGTGCCAGCAGTTTCGATGACAGGTTAAGGGAAAAACTGTTTTTT

v_call: TRBV30
j_call: TRBJ1-1
d_call: NA
clone_size: few
cdr3_aa: CAWSVGGVPAAFF
cdr3_nt: TGTGCCTGGAGTGTAGGCGGGGTCCCCGCCGCTTTCTTT

v_call: TRBV11-3
j_call: TRBJ2-7
d_call: NA
clone_size: NA
cdr3_aa: CASSLVGGPTGEQYF
cdr3_nt: TGTGCCAGCAGCTTAGTGGGGGGACCCACTGGCGAGCAGTACTTC

v_call: TRBV27
j_call: TRBJ2-5
d_call: NA
clone_size: NA
cdr3_aa: CASSLTGTDLETQYF
cdr3_nt: TGTGCCAGCAGTTTAACAGGTACCGATCTGGAGACCCAGTACTTC

v_call: TRBV27
j_call: TRBJ2-1
d_call: TRBD2
clone_size: NA
cdr3_aa: CASSSSSGSGRNEQFF
cdr3_nt: TGTGCCAGCAGTTCCTCTAGCGGATCGGGAAGGAATGAGCAGTTCTTC

v_call: TRBV7-2
j_call: TRBJ2-3
d_call: NA
clone_size: NA
cdr3_aa: CASSLVGRGSTDTQYF
cdr3_nt: TGTGCCAGCAGCTTAGTGGGAAGGGGTAGCACAGATACGCAGTATTTT

v_call: TRBV28
j_call: TRBJ2-2
d_call: NA
clone_size: NA
cdr3_aa: CASSSGPTGELFF
cdr3_nt: TGTGCCAGCAGTTCCGGACCTACCGGGGAGCTGTTTTTT

v_call: TRBV18
j_call: TRBJ1-1
d_call: NA
clone_size: NA
cdr3_aa: CASSQTGTVNTEAFF
cdr3_nt: TGTGCCAGCTCGCAAACCGGGACGGTGAACACTGAAGCTTTCTTT

v_call: TRBV30
j_call: TRBJ2-7
d_call: TRBD2
clone_size: NA
cdr3_aa: CAWNERGAEQYF
cdr3_nt: TGTGCCTGGAACGAGCGGGGGGCCGAGCAGTACTTC

v_call: TRBV6-5
j_call: TRBJ1-5
d_call: NA
clone_size: few
cdr3_aa: CASSPQGGSHQPQHF
cdr3_nt: TGTGCCAGCAGTCCTCAGGGCGGGTCCCATCAGCCCCAGCATTTT

v_call: TRBV5-1
j_call: TRBJ1-1
d_call: TRBD1
clone_size: NA
cdr3_aa: CASSLSAGQGAEAFF
cdr3_nt: TGCGCCAGCAGCTTAAGCGCGGGACAGGGGGCTGAAGCTTTCTTT

v_call: TRBV11-1
j_call: TRBJ2-7
d_call: NA
clone_size: NA
cdr3_aa: CASSLRGASSYEQYF
cdr3_nt: TGTGCCAGCAGCTTGCGGGGCGCGTCCTCCTACGAGCAGTACTTC

v_call: TRBV28
j_call: TRBJ2-7
d_call: TRBD1
clone_size: NA
cdr3_aa: CASSFRDRGKSYEQYF
cdr3_nt: TGTGCCAGCAGTTTTAGGGACAGGGGGAAATCCTACGAGCAGTACTTC

v_call: TRBV18
j_call: TRBJ2-1
d_call: TRBD2
clone_size: few
cdr3_aa: CASSPASGSSDEQFF
cdr3_nt: TGTGCCAGCTCGCCGGCTAGCGGGAGCAGCGATGAGCAGTTCTTC

v_call: TRBV6-6
j_call: TRBJ2-3
d_call: NA
clone_size: NA
cdr3_aa: CASSQGGDTQYF
cdr3_nt: TGTGCCAGCAGTCAAGGGGGAGATACGCAGTATTTT

v_call: TRBV11-2
j_call: TRBJ2-1
d_call: TRBD2
clone_size: NA
cdr3_aa: CASSPRLGLADNEQFF
cdr3_nt: TGTGCCAGCAGCCCCCGGTTGGGACTAGCCGATAATGAGCAGTTCTTC